These 5 T cell receptor beta chains share one sample of origin, sequenced in a study of blood T cell repertoires in COVID-19. Sequencing used immunoSEQ multiplex PCR; TCRdb keeps in-frame clones, though not all of them. Of tens of thousands of clones listed, about 91% were seen once; the top ten hold roughly 3.4%. Material: peripheral blood. The receptors stem from a man aged 35-49 years with COVID-19, enrolled during active disease.

The chain links TRBV24-1 to TRBJ2-2; perhaps TRBD2 as D (5 bases). The V gene's germline CDR1 is KGHDR and CDR2 SFDVKD. The V end lost 5 bases, the J end lost 0 bases, and 9 bases lay between the germline ends. The CDR3 covers 15 residues. This CDR3 reads CATSGTGSNTGELFF. The DNA of the CDR3 is TGTGCCACCAGTGGAACGGGATCGAACACCGGGGAGCTGTTTTTT.

The rearrangement uses TRBV5-4 and TRBJ2-2, with D perhaps TRBD2 (6 bases). V lost 1 base to trimming and J lost 0 bases, with 13 bases between them. Looked up from germline, CDR1 is SGHNT and CDR2 is YYREEE (reference sequence). The CDR3 loop spans 17 amino acids. The DNA of the CDR3 is TGTGCCAGCAGCTTGTCAGGGCTAGCGCCGAACACCGGGGAGCTGTTTTTT. Translation gives CASSLSGLAPNTGELFF.

This chain links TRBV24-1 with TRBJ2-1, with D uncertain. Germline V gene sequence: CDR1 KGHDR, CDR2 SFDVKD. This CDR3 is built from 12 residues. V was pared by 4 bases and J by 6 bases, with 6 bases between. The chain's CDR3 is CATSDPSNEQFF. CDR3 DNA sequence: TGTGCCACCAGTGACCCGTCCAATGAGCAGTTCTTC.

The chain has TRBV19 and TRBJ1-4; 8 bases agree with TRBD1. The V gene end was trimmed by 3 bases and the J gene end by 12 bases; junction bases not matched to a gene: 12. This CDR3 has 15 amino acids. Germline loops: CDR1 LNHDA, CDR2 SQIVND (reference sequence). The CDR3, as DNA: TGTGCCAGTAGTATTGGCGGAACAGGGGGAGTAGAACTGTTTTTT. This gives the protein CASSIGGTGGVELFF.

The chain employs TRBV28 and TRBJ2-1; 8 bases match TRBD1. Trimming at V came to 3 bases and at J to 6 bases, leaving 7 bases not matched to a gene. The CDR3 runs to 15 residues. The germline V gene has CDR1 MDHEN and CDR2 SYDVKM. The CDR3 protein is CASSFTSGTGNEQFF. In nucleotides, the CDR3 is TGTGCCAGCAGTTTTACCTCCGGGACAGGCAATGAGCAGTTCTTC.